One sample yielded the 23 T cell receptor beta chains listed below, sequenced in a study of blood T cell repertoires in COVID-19. TCRdb's copy holds only in-frame clones and misses some; the assay was immunoSEQ multiplex PCR. The top ten clones hold around 1.9% of a sample with about 300,000 clones, just under 90% of them seen once. Sequenced input: peripheral blood. All receptors come from a woman aged 25 to 45 with COVID-19, enrolled during active disease.

This clone has a single count. The chain uses TRBV2 and TRBJ1-6; a possible D gene is TRBD1 (5 bases). The CDR3 runs to 13 residues. Trimming took off 4 bases at V and 9 bases at J, with 10 bases between the two ends. Germline lookup yields CDR1 SNHLY and CDR2 FYNNEI. CDR3 DNA sequence: TGTGCCAGCAGTGGAACCAGGGCTTCACCCCTCCACTTT. The encoded protein is CASSGTRASPLHF.

The genes are TRBV2 and TRBJ1-2; D gene uncertain. This CDR3 has 15 residues. Germline V CDR1 and CDR2: SNHLY, FYNNEI. Trimming took off 0 bases at V and 4 bases at J, with 12 bases between the two ends. Here the CDR3 DNA reads TGTGCCAGCAGTGAAGCGCGCGGGCCCCTCTATGGCTACACCTTC. Protein product: CASSEARGPLYGYTF. The variable domain in full, with the rest retrieved from reference TRBV2 and TRBJ1-2, is EPEVTQTPSHQVTQMGQEVILRCVPISNHLYFYWYRQILGQKVEFLVSFYNNEISEKSEIFDDQFSVERPDGSNFTLKIRSTKLEDSAMYFCASSEARGPLYGYTFGSGTRLTVV.

This chain uses TRBV19 with TRBJ2-1, with D perhaps matching TRBD2 (6 bases). Trimming pared 5 bases from V and 2 bases from J, leaving 13 bases between. This CDR3 is 15 amino acids long. CDR1 and CDR2 from the germline V gene are LNHDA and SQIVND (reference sequence). As DNA, the CDR3 is TGTGCCAGTAGTCGGGCGGGGAGCCCCTACAATGAGCAGTTCTTC. Its protein is CASSRAGSPYNEQFF. The variable domain in full, completed from reference TRBV19 and TRBJ2-1, reads DGGITQSPKYLFRKEGQNVTLSCEQNLNHDAMYWYRQDPGQGLRLIYYSQIVNDFQKGDIAEGYSVSREKKESFPLTVTSAQKNPTAFYLCASSRAGSPYNEQFFGPGTRLTVL.

The J gene is TRBJ2-7, the V gene TRBV27, with D possibly TRBD1 on 5 matching bases. There are 13 residues in the CDR3. V lost 6 bases and J lost 5, with 14 bases in between. Looked up from germline, CDR1 is MNHEY and CDR2 is SMNVEV (reference sequence). The chain's CDR3 is CASSTNQGNEQYF. The CDR3 DNA reads TGTGCCAGCAGCACAAACCAGGGAAACGAGCAGTACTTC.

The chain carries TRBV19 and TRBJ1-5; 7 bases agree with TRBD1. CDR1 and CDR2 (germline): LNHDA, SQIVND (reference sequence). The junction had 5 bases not matched to a gene; V was cut back by 5 bases and J by 4 bases. The CDR3 is 14 amino acids. The CDR3 DNA follows: TGTGCCAGTAGTGCTGGGACAGATAATCAGCCCCAGCATTTT. Its protein is CASSAGTDNQPQHF.

The genes are TRBV19 and TRBJ2-3; 10 bases align to TRBD2. This CDR3 region has 17 residues. Germline lookup yields CDR1 LNHDA and CDR2 SQIVND (reference sequence). V gave up 5 bases and J gave up 6 bases; unmatched junction bases: 14. CDR3 nucleotides: TGTGCCAGTAGTGTAAAGCGGGGGGGCAGATTGGGCGATACGCAGTATTTT. This codes for CASSVKRGGRLGDTQYF.

The V gene is TRBV11-3, the J gene TRBJ2-2, with a possible D match to TRBD1 (7 bases). The germline V gene encodes CDR1 SGHNT and CDR2 YENEEA. The CDR3 extends over 15 amino acids. Trimming removed 5 bases from V and 4 bases from J, with 14 bases in between. The chain's CDR3 is CASSPVRGATGELFF. CDR3 bases: TGTGCCAGCAGCCCTGTCAGGGGGGCCACCGGGGAGCTGTTTTTT.

This clone appeared once. The chain uses TRBV27 and TRBJ1-3, with D uncertain. CDR1 MNHEY and CDR2 SMNVEV come from the germline V gene (reference sequence). The germline V and J ends were trimmed by 5 bases and 4 bases, with 12 bases remaining between them. The CDR3 loop spans 14 amino acids. As DNA, the CDR3 is TGTGCCAGCAGTGCCGGAGGTTTAGGAAACACCATATATTTT. Amino acid sequence: CASSAGGLGNTIYF.

The rearrangement uses TRBV11-3 and TRBJ2-1; possible D gene TRBD1, 5 bases. Germline CDR1 reads SGHNT; CDR2 reads YENEEA. The CDR3 covers 15 residues. The germline V and J ends were trimmed by 6 bases and 5 bases, with 17 bases remaining between them. The CDR3 nucleotides read TGTGCCAGCAGTGGGTCATTTGGGGCGGACAATGAGCAGTTCTTC. Its protein product is CASSGSFGADNEQFF.

The DNA of the CDR3 is TGTGCCAGTAGGGACAGGGGGCGAGGGGACTATGGCTACACCTTC. Translated: CASRDRGRGDYGYTF. The chain has TRBV19 and TRBJ1-2; 11 nucleotides match TRBD1. The CDR3 contains 15 residues. CDR1 is LNHDA and CDR2 is SQIVND in the germline V gene (reference sequence). V lost 6 bases, J lost 3 bases, and 6 bases stayed unmatched.

The CDR3 nucleotides read TGTGCCAGTAACCGGGGAAATTCACCCCTCCACTTT. This codes for CASNRGNSPLHF. The genes are TRBV19 and TRBJ1-6, with D unresolved. Per the germline V gene, CDR1 is LNHDA and CDR2 is SQIVND (reference sequence). This CDR3 contains 12 residues. V was pared by 7 bases and J by 7 bases, with 8 bases between.

This chain connects TRBV19 to TRBJ2-1; 9 nucleotides align to TRBD1. V gave up 1 base and J gave up 4 bases; unmatched junction bases: 5. Germline CDR1 is LNHDA and CDR2 is SQIVND (reference sequence). There are 16 residues in the CDR3. The CDR3 region has the DNA TGTGCCAGTAGTATAGGGGGGACAGGGCTGTACAATGAGCAGTTCTTC. Its protein is CASSIGGTGLYNEQFF.

The V and J genes are TRBV6-6 and TRBJ2-5; the D gene is possibly TRBD1 (5 bases). Germline V CDR1 and CDR2: MNHNY, SVGAGI (reference sequence). V lost 0 bases to trimming and J lost 7 bases, with 12 bases between them. The CDR3 has 14 amino acids. The CDR3 nucleotides are TGTGCCAGCAGTTACTCGACGACAGCTGGGACCCAGTACTTC. Its protein product is CASSYSTTAGTQYF.

The chain uses TRBV2 and TRBJ2-1, with D possibly being TRBD1 (5 bases). The germline CDR1 and CDR2 sequences are SNHLY and FYNNEI. The CDR3 has 11 amino acids. The ends were cut back, 10 bases at V and 5 bases at J, with 9 bases in the middle. The DNA for the CDR3 is TGTGCCACTGACAGCGACAATGAGCAGTTCTTC. Its protein product is CATDSDNEQFF.

This sequence joins TRBV6-6 and TRBJ1-2; tentative D call: TRBD1 (5 bases). The germline CDR1 and CDR2 sequences are MNHNY and SVGAGI (reference sequence). This CDR3 has 14 amino acids. Between the trimmed V and J ends, which lost 0 bases and 6 bases, there was a span of 11 bases. CDR3 protein: CASSYSPRVNGYTF. The CDR3 DNA reads TGTGCCAGCAGTTACTCCCCCAGGGTCAATGGCTACACCTTC.

The V gene is TRBV11-2, the J gene TRBJ1-3; D unclear. The germline V gene encodes CDR1 SGHAT and CDR2 FQNNGV. The CDR3 spans 13 residues. Deletions cut 3 bases from V and 8 bases from J, with 11 bases between. Here the CDR3 reads CASSLGYGDTIYF. CDR3 nucleotides: TGTGCCAGCAGCTTGGGGTACGGGGACACCATATATTTT.

This sequence joins TRBV19 and TRBJ1-2; D is uncertain. The germline gives CDR1 LNHDA, CDR2 SQIVND (reference sequence). V was clipped by 6 bases and J by 2 bases, with 13 bases between them. This CDR3 has 14 residues. The CDR3 protein is CASRNPGNNYGYTF. CDR3 DNA sequence: TGTGCCAGTAGAAACCCGGGTAACAACTATGGCTACACCTTC.

The genes are TRBV11-1 and TRBJ2-1; D not certain. The V and J ends lost 2 bases and 7 bases respectively, with 9 bases between them. CDR1 and CDR2 from the germline V gene are SGHAT and FQDESV (reference sequence). The CDR3 consists of 13 residues. The CDR3 spells CASSLLPVNEQFF. The CDR3 region has the DNA TGTGCCAGCAGCTTACTTCCGGTGAATGAGCAGTTCTTC.

As DNA, the CDR3 is TGTGCCAGCTCACCACCAGGACAGTCAGAGACCCAGTACTTC. This translates into CASSPPGQSETQYF. The V call is TRBV18, the J call TRBJ2-5; possible D gene TRBD1, 6 bases. Trimming removed 0 bases at V and 4 bases at J, with 9 bases between. Per the germline V gene, CDR1 is KGHSH and CDR2 is LQKENI. This CDR3 comprises 14 residues.

The chain joins TRBV25-1 to TRBJ2-1, with TRBD2 matching over 12 bases. The germline V gene has CDR1 MGHDK and CDR2 SYGVNS. The CDR3 is made up of 17 amino acids. The junction had 4 bases not matched to a gene; V was cut back by 2 bases and J by 2 bases. This CDR3 is CASSELTSGGTYNEQFF. The DNA for the CDR3 is TGTGCCAGCAGTGAACTCACTAGCGGGGGGACCTACAATGAGCAGTTCTTC.

This clone was counted between two and nine times. J is TRBJ1-5 and V is TRBV4-1; D may be TRBD1 (6 bases). The CDR3 covers 17 residues. The V gene lost 0 bases and the J gene lost 3 bases, with 15 bases spanning the gap. CDR1 and CDR2 from the germline V gene are MGHRA and YSYEKL. CDR3 sequence: CASSQDWGTSFNQPQHF. CDR3 coding DNA: TGCGCCAGCAGCCAAGATTGGGGGACAAGCTTCAATCAGCCCCAGCATTTT.

The chain has TRBV12-3 or TRBV12-4 and TRBJ1-1, with 7 bases identical to TRBD1. The CDR3 has 11 residues. With V trimmed by 5 bases and J by 9 bases, 3 bases remained unmatched. Here the CDR3 DNA reads TGTGCCAGCAGTCCGGGACAGCAAGCTTTCTTT. It encodes CASSPGQQAFF.

The chain joins TRBV3-1 (or the pseudogene TRBV3-2) to TRBJ2-5; D remains unclear. V shed 0 bases and J shed 5 bases, with 13 bases lying between them. This CDR3 contains 15 residues. Germline assignment: CDR1 LGHDT and CDR2 YNNKEL (reference sequence). CDR3 in amino acids: CASSQDLWSRETQYF. In nucleotides, the CDR3 is TGTGCCAGCAGCCAAGATCTGTGGAGTAGGGAGACCCAGTACTTC.